The 30 T cell receptor beta chains below come from one sample, sequenced in a study of neoadjuvant nivolumab and ipilimumab in lung cancer. Clones were read by immunoSEQ multiplex PCR, and TCRdb kept only the in-frame ones, dropping some. The sample carries 20,000 to 25,000 clones, 82% recorded once. Specimen: peripheral blood, collected before neoadjuvant nivolumab, alone or with ipilimumab. These receptors were taken from an adult with non-small cell lung cancer.

This clone appeared a single time. The chain recombines TRBV30 with TRBJ1-2; 7 positions agree with TRBD1. The CDR3 runs 15 residues. Trimming took 4 bases from V and 2 from J; bases not matched to a gene: 10. CDR1 and CDR2 from the germline V gene are GTSNPN and SVGIG (reference sequence). CDR3 DNA: TGTGCCTGGACCGAGGGACAGTGGTTAAACTATGGCTACACCTTC. Its protein is CAWTEGQWLNYGYTF.

This clone appeared a few times. V gene TRBV28 combines with J gene TRBJ1-5; no reliable D call. The CDR3 has 17 amino acids. V was shortened by 6 bases and J by 3 bases, with 21 bases between the two germline ends. Germline values: CDR1 MDHEN, CDR2 SYDVKM. CDR3 in DNA: TGTGCCAGCAGACTAAGTGGTGTGTGGAGGGACAATCAGCCCCAGCATTTT. It codes for CASRLSGVWRDNQPQHF.

This clone occurred a few times. The gene calls are TRBV30 and TRBJ2-2; 7 nucleotides line up with TRBD2. CDR1 and CDR2 from the germline V gene are GTSNPN and SVGIG (reference sequence). Trimming took 2 bases from V and 5 from J; bases not matched to a gene: 17. This CDR3 spans 18 amino acids. The chain's CDR3 is CAWSIPRGGRKRTGELFF. CDR3 sequence (DNA): TGTGCCTGGAGTATTCCCCGCGGCGGGAGAAAGCGAACCGGGGAGCTGTTTTTT.

The V gene is TRBV6-1, the J gene TRBJ2-1; 14 bases match TRBD2. V was clipped by 4 bases and J by 9 bases; unmatched bases: 8. The CDR3 contains 16 residues. Germline CDR1 MNHNS, CDR2 SASEGT. The CDR3 region has the DNA TGTGCCAGCAGTGCCTTGACTAGCGGGAGGGCTATTGAGCAGTTCTTC. It yields the protein CASSALTSGRAIEQFF.

The J gene is TRBJ2-1, the V gene TRBV9; maybe TRBD1 (5 bases). CDR1 and CDR2 from the germline V gene are SGDLS and YYNGEE. This CDR3 has 16 residues. V was cut by 2 bases and J by 0 bases, with 12 bases left in between. The CDR3 DNA follows: TGTGCCAGCAGCGTCGATAGACAGCTCTCCTACAATGAGCAGTTCTTC. Protein product: CASSVDRQLSYNEQFF.

The chain is built from TRBV5-1 and TRBJ2-5, with 16 bases that match TRBD2. The CDR3 has 16 amino acids. CDR1 is SGHRS and CDR2 is YFSETQ in the germline V gene. Trimming cost V 4 bases and J 5 bases; bases outside gene matches: 5. The DNA of the CDR3 is TGCGCCAGCAGCGTCGGGACTAGCGGGAGGGATGAGACCCAGTACTTC. Amino acids: CASSVGTSGRDETQYF.

This clone came up once. The gene calls are TRBV11-2 and TRBJ1-2, with D hard to call. The CDR3 runs to 15 residues. Looked up from germline, CDR1 is SGHAT and CDR2 is FQNNGV. V was trimmed by 1 base and J by 0 bases, leaving 9 bases between them. The CDR3 is CASSLGAASNYGYTF. CDR3 nucleotide sequence: TGTGCCAGCAGCTTAGGGGCGGCTTCTAACTATGGCTACACCTTC.

The CDR3 reads CSVGQSGYEQYF. Written as DNA, the CDR3 is TGCAGCGTAGGGCAGAGCGGCTACGAGCAGTACTTC. The chain links TRBV29-1 to TRBJ2-7; the D gene is possibly TRBD2 (5 bases). The CDR3 contains 12 residues. V was cut by 6 bases and J by 3 bases, with 12 bases left in between. Germline V gene sequence: CDR1 SQVTM, CDR2 ANQGSEA.

The J gene is TRBJ1-5, the V gene TRBV5-1, with D maybe TRBD1 (5 bases). This CDR3 spans 15 amino acids. V was cut by 3 bases and J by 4 bases, with 14 bases left in between. The germline V gene has CDR1 SGHRS and CDR2 YFSETQ. CDR3 amino acids: CASSYTGTANQPQHF. CDR3 DNA: TGCGCCAGCAGCTACACCGGGACCGCGAATCAGCCCCAGCATTTT.

J is TRBJ1-2 and V is TRBV5-1; 7 nucleotides align to TRBD1. Germline-derived CDR1 and CDR2 are SGHRS and YFSETQ. V shed 5 bases and J 8 bases; nucleotides not matched to a gene: 15. There are 15 residues in the CDR3. For the CDR3, the DNA is TGCGCCAGCAGGAAAGGGGGCTGGGGTGAAGAGGGCTACACCTTC. Protein: CASRKGGWGEEGYTF.

J is TRBJ2-1 and V is TRBV15; no definite D call. The CDR3 loop spans 12 amino acids. Germline CDR1 and CDR2: LNHNV and YYDKDF (reference sequence). V was trimmed by 0 bases and J by 9 bases, leaving 6 bases between them. In DNA form, the CDR3 reads TGTGCCACCAGCAGAGATTGGGGTGAGCAGTTCTTC. This encodes CATSRDWGEQFF. The full variable domain, in which reference TRBV15 and TRBJ2-1 provide the parts outside the CDR3, is DAMVIQNPRYQVTQFGKPVTLSCSQTLNHNVMYWYQQKSSQAPKLLFHYYDKDFNNEADTPDNFQSRRPNTSFCFLDIRSPGLGDTAMYLCATSRDWGEQFFGPGTRLTVL.

This clone has a single count. CDR3 region: CASSRSQGSNQPQHF. The CDR3 nucleotides are TGTGCCAGCAGTAGATCACAGGGGAGCAATCAGCCCCAGCATTTT. The rearrangement joins TRBV6-5 to TRBJ1-5; 7 nucleotides match TRBD1. V was pared by 5 bases and J by 1 base, with 5 bases of the junction left unmatched. Germline V lookup: CDR1 MNHEY, CDR2 SVGAGI. CDR3 length: 15 residues.

The rearrangement uses TRBV7-9 and TRBJ2-5; maybe TRBD1 (5 bases). The V gene lost 0 bases and the J gene lost 5 bases, with 10 bases spanning the gap. The germline CDR1 and CDR2 sequences are SEHNR and FQNEAQ (reference sequence). The CDR3 loop spans 14 amino acids. The DNA of the CDR3 is TGTGCCAGCAGCTTAGCGATAGCAGGGGAGACCCAGTACTTC. Its translation: CASSLAIAGETQYF.

The gene calls are TRBV28 and TRBJ2-6, with 8 bases that match TRBD1. CDR1 and CDR2 (germline): MDHEN, SYDVKM. The CDR3 runs to 18 residues. The V gene end was trimmed by 5 bases and the J gene end by 0 bases; junction bases not matched to a gene: 9. Here the CDR3 DNA reads TGTGCCAGCAGTCCTGGCCGGGACAGGAGCTCTGGGGCCAACGTCCTGACTTTC. Amino acid sequence: CASSPGRDRSSGANVLTF.

This clone was seen only a few times. The chain links TRBV7-2 to TRBJ2-7; D not certain. The germline V gene has CDR1 SGHTA and CDR2 FQGNSA. This CDR3 is 13 amino acids long. The V and J ends lost 5 bases and 0 bases respectively, with 8 bases between them. Here the CDR3 reads CASSVDRSYEQYF. DNA for the CDR3: TGTGCCAGCAGCGTGGACCGCTCCTACGAGCAGTACTTC. Filled out from reference TRBV7-2 and TRBJ2-7, the complete variable domain reads GAGVSQSPSNKVTEKGKDVELRCDPISGHTALYWYRQSLGQGLEFLIYFQGNSAPDKSGLPSDRFSAERTGGSVSTLTIQRTQQEDSAVYLCASSVDRSYEQYFGPGTRLTVT.

V and J are TRBV29-1 and TRBJ1-2; D may be TRBD1 (6 bases). This CDR3 has 15 amino acids. Between the trimmed V and J ends, which lost 6 bases and 3 bases, there was a span of 20 bases. The V gene's germline CDR1 is SQVTM and CDR2 ANQGSEA. CDR3 sequence reads: CSVSDLDSGYYGYTF. The CDR3 region has the DNA TGCAGCGTCTCGGATCTGGACAGCGGCTACTATGGCTACACCTTC.

The chain employs TRBV29-1 and TRBJ2-7; 7 bases fit TRBD1. From germline, CDR1 is SQVTM and CDR2 ANQGSEA. The CDR3 is 13 residues long. V was pared by 4 bases and J by 5 bases, with 8 bases of the junction left unmatched. CDR3 amino acids: CSVGQGPENEQYF. The CDR3, as DNA: TGCAGCGTTGGACAGGGTCCGGAGAACGAGCAGTACTTC.

The chain joins TRBV11-2 to TRBJ2-5; a weak D match, TRBD2 (6 bases). CDR1 and CDR2 (germline): SGHAT, FQNNGV. The CDR3 runs to 16 residues. V was trimmed by 1 base and J by 5 bases, leaving 17 bases between them. The CDR3: CASSLGGVQAGETQYF. CDR3 bases: TGTGCCAGCAGCTTAGGAGGGGTTCAGGCGGGGGAGACCCAGTACTTC.

The gene calls are TRBV7-2 and TRBJ1-2, with unresolved D. CDR3 size: 12 residues. V was trimmed by 6 bases and J by 4 bases, leaving 9 bases between them. Germline V gene lookup returns CDR1 SGHTA and CDR2 FQGNSA. CDR3 residues: CASSSYSYGYTF. In DNA, the CDR3 is TGTGCCAGCAGTTCCTATTCCTATGGCTACACCTTC.

There are a few counts of this clone. The genes are TRBV18 and TRBJ1-2; D uncertain. CDR3 length equals 13 residues. Between the trimmed V and J ends, which lost 5 bases and 8 bases, there was a span of 15 bases. The germline CDR1 and CDR2 sequences are KGHSH and LQKENI. The CDR3 DNA reads as TGTGCCAGCTCAACCGATCCGGGAGGGGGCTACACCTTC. Its translation is CASSTDPGGGYTF.

The chain is built from TRBV19 and TRBJ1-1; tentative D call: TRBD1 (6 bases). Trimming took 5 bases from V and 4 from J, leaving 11 bases between them. CDR1 and CDR2 (germline): LNHDA, SQIVND (reference sequence). The CDR3 contains 13 residues. The CDR3 nucleotides are TGTGCCAGTAGTCAGGGGACCCCCACTGAAGCTTTCTTT. Translation gives CASSQGTPTEAFF. Full variable domain (missing parts from reference TRBV19 and TRBJ1-1): DGGITQSPKYLFRKEGQNVTLSCEQNLNHDAMYWYRQDPGQGLRLIYYSQIVNDFQKGDIAEGYSVSREKKESFPLTVTSAQKNPTAFYLCASSQGTPTEAFFGQGTRLTVV.

CDR3 amino acids: CASSLGGNYGYTF. CDR3 nucleotide sequence: TGCGCCAGCAGCTTGGGGGGGAACTATGGCTACACCTTC. This chain connects TRBV5-1 to TRBJ1-2; perhaps TRBD1 as D (5 bases). Between the trimmed V and J ends, which lost 0 bases and 2 bases, there was a span of 5 bases. From germline, CDR1 is SGHRS and CDR2 YFSETQ. The CDR3 runs 13 residues.

The rearrangement uses TRBV11-2 and TRBJ2-7; D perhaps matches TRBD2 (5 bases). The CDR3 is 13 residues long. CDR1 is SGHAT, CDR2 FQNNGV, per germline. V was cut by 5 bases and J by 6 bases, with 14 bases left in between. The CDR3 nucleotides are TGTGCCAGCAGCCCGAGGGTAGACGGCGAGCAGTACTTC. This encodes CASSPRVDGEQYF.

The chain recombines TRBV11-3 with TRBJ2-3; no definite D call. There are 12 residues in the CDR3. Per the germline V gene, CDR1 is SGHNT and CDR2 is YENEEA. Trimming stripped 5 bases from V and 2 bases from J, with 5 bases between. Here the CDR3 DNA reads TGTGCCAGCAGCGGTTCCACAGATACGCAGTATTTT. Protein: CASSGSTDTQYF.

Points on this clone: The junction departs from the called germline gene at one end, perhaps through a read error. This chain connects TRBV4-1 to TRBJ2-7; 7 bases fit TRBD2. CDR3 size: 15 residues. Germline assignment: CDR1 MGHRA and CDR2 YSYEKL. The CDR3 loop reads CASSFKAGKTYEQYF. In nucleotides, the CDR3 is TGTGCCAGCAGCTTTAAAGCGGGAAAAACCTACGAGCAGTACTTC.

This clone appeared once. The chain links TRBV5-1 to TRBJ2-3, with 7 bases fitting TRBD2. The CDR3 runs 16 residues. Germline V gene lookup returns CDR1 SGHRS and CDR2 YFSETQ. Trimming at V came to 0 bases and at J to 2 bases, leaving 6 bases not matched to a gene. CDR3 sequence reads: CASSLGGLAATDTQYF. CDR3 coding DNA: TGCGCCAGCAGCTTGGGCGGGCTAGCGGCCACAGATACGCAGTATTTT. The entire variable domain, with the rest obtained from reference TRBV5-1 and TRBJ2-3, is as follows: KAGVTQTPRYLIKTRGQQVTLSCSPISGHRSVSWYQQTPGQGLQFLFEYFSETQRNKGNFPGRFSGRQFSNSRSEMNVSTLELGDSALYLCASSLGGLAATDTQYFGPGTRLTVL.

The rearrangement uses TRBV9 and TRBJ2-3; D may match TRBD1 or TRBD2 (7 bases each). V lost 4 bases, J lost 3 bases, and 12 bases lay in between. Germline CDR1 and CDR2: SGDLS and YYNGEE. The CDR3 runs 14 residues. CDR3 nucleotide sequence: TGTGCCAGCAGCATCCAGGGGGGGACAGATACGCAGTATTTT. It encodes CASSIQGGTDTQYF.

This chain connects TRBV6-1 to TRBJ2-7, with D perhaps TRBD1 (5 bases). Trimming pared 6 bases from V and 0 bases from J, leaving 15 bases between. From germline, CDR1 is MNHNS and CDR2 SASEGT. This CDR3 spans 15 amino acids. CDR3 amino acids: CASSAITGSSYEQYF. The DNA for the CDR3 is TGTGCCAGCAGCGCAATTACAGGCAGCTCCTACGAGCAGTACTTC.

This sequence joins TRBV19 and TRBJ1-5; a possible D gene is TRBD1 (5 bases). CDR1 and CDR2 (germline): LNHDA, SQIVND (reference sequence). Between the trimmed V and J ends, which lost 4 bases and 5 bases, there was a span of 9 bases. CDR3 length: 13 residues. In DNA form, the CDR3 reads TGTGCCAGTAGTAGGGGGTGGCATCAGCCCCAGCATTTT. Encoded protein: CASSRGWHQPQHF.

V is TRBV29-1 and J is TRBJ2-3; 7 bases align to TRBD1. This CDR3 is built from 15 residues. V shed 1 base, J shed 6 bases, and the junction held 10 bases outside the gene matches. Germline CDR1 reads SQVTM; CDR2 reads ANQGSEA. The CDR3 region has the DNA TGCAGCGTTGAAGCCACCCAAGGGGGCCCGGATACGCAGTATTTT. This codes for CSVEATQGGPDTQYF.